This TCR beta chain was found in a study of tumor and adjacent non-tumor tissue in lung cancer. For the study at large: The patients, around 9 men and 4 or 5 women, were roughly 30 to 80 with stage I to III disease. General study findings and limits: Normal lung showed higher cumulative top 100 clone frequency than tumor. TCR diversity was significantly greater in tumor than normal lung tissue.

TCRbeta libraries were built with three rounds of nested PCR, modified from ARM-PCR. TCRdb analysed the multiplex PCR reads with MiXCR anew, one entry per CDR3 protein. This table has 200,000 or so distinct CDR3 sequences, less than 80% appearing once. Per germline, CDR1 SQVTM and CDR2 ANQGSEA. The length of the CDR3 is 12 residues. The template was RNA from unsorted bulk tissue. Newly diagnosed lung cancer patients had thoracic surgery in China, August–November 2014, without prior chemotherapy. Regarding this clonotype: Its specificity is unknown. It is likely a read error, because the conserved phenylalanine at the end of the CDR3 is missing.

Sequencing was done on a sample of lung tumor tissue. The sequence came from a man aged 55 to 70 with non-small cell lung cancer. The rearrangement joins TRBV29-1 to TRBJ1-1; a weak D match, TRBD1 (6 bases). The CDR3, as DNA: TGCAGCGGCGGGGACAAGAACACCGAAGCTTTCTGT. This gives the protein CSGGDKNTEAFC.